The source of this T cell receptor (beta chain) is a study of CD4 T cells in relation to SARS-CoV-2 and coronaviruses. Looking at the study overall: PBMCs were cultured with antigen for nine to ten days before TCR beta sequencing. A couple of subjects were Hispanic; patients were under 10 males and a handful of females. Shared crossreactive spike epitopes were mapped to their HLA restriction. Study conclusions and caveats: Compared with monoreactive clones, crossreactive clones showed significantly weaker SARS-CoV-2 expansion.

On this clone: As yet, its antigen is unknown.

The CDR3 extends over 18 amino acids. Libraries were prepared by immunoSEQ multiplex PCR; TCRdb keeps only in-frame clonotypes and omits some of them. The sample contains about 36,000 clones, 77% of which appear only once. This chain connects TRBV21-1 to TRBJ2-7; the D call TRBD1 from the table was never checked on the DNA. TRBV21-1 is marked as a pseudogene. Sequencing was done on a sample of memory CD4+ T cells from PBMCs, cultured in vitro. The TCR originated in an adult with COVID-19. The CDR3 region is CASEKTIFRDRGYYEQYF. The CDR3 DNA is TGTGCCAGCGAGAAAACGATCTTCCGGGACAGGGGATACTACGAGCAGTACTTC.